This entry lists 22 T cell receptor beta chains sequenced from one sample in a study of blood T cell repertoires in COVID-19. Repertoires were generated with immunoSEQ multiplex PCR, while TCRdb's copy carries only in-frame clones and drops some. The repertoire consists of about 12,000 clones, with 82% occurring once and the leading ten covering 20% to 25%. The sample comprised peripheral blood. These receptors were obtained from a human donor in a cohort sampled during active COVID-19.

V and J are TRBV14 and TRBJ2-2; 8 nucleotides line up with TRBD1. This CDR3 has 17 residues. V was pared by 4 bases and J by 0 bases, with 7 bases of the junction left unmatched. CDR1 and CDR2 (germline): SGHDN, FVKESK. The CDR3 protein is CASSRGRTGTNTGELFF. CDR3 nucleotides: TGTGCCAGCAGCCGAGGGAGGACAGGGACGAACACCGGGGAGCTGTTTTTT.

The chain's CDR3 is CAIRNPGDTIYF. CDR3 DNA: TGTGCCATCAGAAACCCGGGAGACACCATATATTTT. The chain joins TRBV10-3 to TRBJ1-3; D is undetermined. Germline loops: CDR1 ENHRY, CDR2 SYGVKD. The CDR3 has 12 residues. Trimming left V 6 bases short and J 8 bases short, with 11 bases between.

The CDR3 nucleotides are TGTGCCAGCAGTGTACTAGCGGGGGGATCCACAGATACGCAGTATTTT. Translating gives CASSVLAGGSTDTQYF. This sequence joins TRBV2 and TRBJ2-3; 12 bases align to TRBD2. V was pared by 4 bases and J by 2 bases, with 4 bases of the junction left unmatched. Germline CDR1 reads SNHLY; CDR2 reads FYNNEI. The CDR3 consists of 16 residues.

This clone has a single count. This CDR3 is CASSVVAYGGEQFF. The CDR3 bases are TGTGCCAGCAGCGTAGTGGCCTACGGGGGTGAGCAGTTCTTC. The chain is built from TRBV9 and TRBJ2-1; tentative D call: TRBD2 (6 bases). V lost 0 bases to trimming and J lost 9 bases, with 13 bases between them. Germline V lookup: CDR1 SGDLS, CDR2 YYNGEE. This CDR3 is 14 amino acids long.

V and J are TRBV5-1 and TRBJ1-2; a weak D match, TRBD1 (5 bases). The germline CDR1 and CDR2 sequences are SGHRS and YFSETQ. Trimming took off 8 bases at V and 0 bases at J, with 17 bases between the two ends. This CDR3 contains 15 residues. The CDR3: CASSPQGDANYGYTF. The DNA for the CDR3 is TGCGCCAGTAGTCCCCAGGGCGATGCTAACTATGGCTACACCTTC.

The chain combines TRBV5-1 with TRBJ1-2; D is possibly TRBD1 (5 bases). This CDR3 region has 14 residues. CDR1 is SGHRS and CDR2 is YFSETQ in the germline V gene. The germline V and J ends were trimmed by 4 bases and 8 bases, with 18 bases remaining between them. In DNA, the CDR3 is TGCGCCAGCAGCCCGGACACGGATGGCCTGGGCTACACCTTC. This codes for CASSPDTDGLGYTF.

The rearrangement links TRBV4-1 to TRBJ2-7; the match to TRBD2 covers 7 bases. Germline CDR1 is MGHRA and CDR2 is YSYEKL. V dropped 0 bases and J dropped 6; count of bases not matched to a gene: 5. The CDR3 length is 14 residues. CDR3: CASSQDRPSGEQYF. CDR3 bases: TGCGCCAGCAGCCAAGATAGGCCTAGCGGCGAGCAGTACTTC.

The rearrangement uses TRBV19 and TRBJ1-5; no clear D gene. This CDR3 spans 16 amino acids. The germline gives CDR1 LNHDA, CDR2 SQIVND (reference sequence). V gave up 2 bases and J gave up 1 base, with 12 bases separating them. The CDR3 DNA reads TGTGCCAGTAGTATAATGACTCGGGGAAGCAATCAGCCCCAGCATTTT. As protein: CASSIMTRGSNQPQHF. Filled out from reference TRBV19 and TRBJ1-5, the complete variable domain reads DGGITQSPKYLFRKEGQNVTLSCEQNLNHDAMYWYRQDPGQGLRLIYYSQIVNDFQKGDIAEGYSVSREKKESFPLTVTSAQKNPTAFYLCASSIMTRGSNQPQHFGDGTRLSIL.

The gene calls are TRBV7-9 and TRBJ2-1; unclear D gene. The germline CDR1 and CDR2 sequences are SEHNR and FQNEAQ (reference sequence). The CDR3 contains 16 residues. V shed 5 bases and J shed 3 bases, with 17 bases lying between them. CDR3 bases: TGTGCCAGCAGCCCCGCTATCCAGGCGATCTACAATGAGCAGTTCTTC. It encodes CASSPAIQAIYNEQFF.

The chain has TRBV9 and TRBJ2-1, with 7 bases that match TRBD2. Germline V gives CDR1 SGDLS, CDR2 YYNGEE. The trim removed 0 bases at V and 11 bases at J, leaving 11 bases unmatched. This CDR3 region has 15 residues. The CDR3 DNA is TGTGCCAGCAGCGTAGGGGAAGGGAGGGAAAGGAAGCAGTTCTTC. Translation gives CASSVGEGRERKQFF.

This clone was detected a few times. The V and J genes are TRBV27 and TRBJ2-5; 10 bases agree with TRBD2. J lost 3 bases, V lost 2 bases, and 3 bases had no gene match. CDR3 length: 15 amino acids. The germline V gene encodes CDR1 MNHEY and CDR2 SMNVEV (reference sequence). The CDR3 region has the DNA TGTGCCAGCAGTTTAAGGACTAGCGGAAAAGAGACCCAGTACTTC. Amino acid sequence: CASSLRTSGKETQYF.

The V and J genes are TRBV12-3 or TRBV12-4 and TRBJ2-7; a weak D match, TRBD1 (5 bases). Trimming left V 8 bases short and J 3 bases short, with 8 bases between. The CDR3 is 11 residues long. This CDR3 is CASQGVYEQYF. In DNA form, the CDR3 reads TGTGCCAGCCAAGGGGTCTACGAGCAGTACTTC.

The chain combines TRBV4-3 with TRBJ1-6; 8 positions agree with TRBD1. Trimming cost V 5 bases and J 14 bases; bases outside gene matches: 5. Per germline, CDR1 LGHNA and CDR2 YSLEER. This CDR3 spans 12 amino acids. CDR3: CASSFRQGTLHF. The CDR3 bases are TGCGCCAGCAGCTTCCGACAGGGGACCCTCCACTTT.

This clone has a handful of counts. The chain joins TRBV6-5 to TRBJ1-1; D remains ambiguous. Trimming cost V 6 bases and J 1 base, with 12 bases left between them. The CDR3 consists of 14 residues. Germline V gene lookup returns CDR1 MNHEY and CDR2 SVGAGI. The CDR3 spells CASRVRQTNTEAFF. The CDR3 region has the DNA TGTGCCAGCAGAGTGCGGCAGACGAACACTGAAGCTTTCTTT.

The V gene is TRBV7-9, the J gene TRBJ2-3, with D possibly matching TRBD2 (6 bases). The CDR3 has 13 residues. In germline, CDR1 is SEHNR, CDR2 FQNEAQ (reference sequence). V dropped 1 base and J dropped 5 bases, with 7 bases sitting between them. The CDR3 DNA is TGTGCCAGCAGCTTAGGGGGACTAGATACGCAGTATTTT. It codes for CASSLGGLDTQYF.

This clone was recorded only once. The J gene is TRBJ2-2, the V gene TRBV5-1; D uncertain. This CDR3 has 12 amino acids. The germline CDR1 and CDR2 sequences are SGHRS and YFSETQ. V was shortened by 7 bases and J by 7 bases, with 11 bases between the two germline ends. The CDR3 DNA follows: TGCGCCAGCCGGATACCTAGCGGGGAGCTGTTTTTT. The encoded protein is CASRIPSGELFF. Full variable domain (remainder filled in from reference TRBV5-1 and TRBJ2-2): KAGVTQTPRYLIKTRGQQVTLSCSPISGHRSVSWYQQTPGQGLQFLFEYFSETQRNKGNFPGRFSGRQFSNSRSEMNVSTLELGDSALYLCASRIPSGELFFGEGSRLTVL.

As for this clone: Other DNA sequences within the sample encode an identical CDR3. The chain joins TRBV5-1 to TRBJ2-5; D perhaps matches TRBD2 (5 bases). The CDR3 loop spans 14 amino acids. Germline V gene sequence: CDR1 SGHRS, CDR2 YFSETQ. V was trimmed by 4 bases and J by 2 bases, leaving 12 bases between them. This CDR3 reads CASSPAGGQETQYF. The CDR3 nucleotides are TGCGCCAGCAGCCCGGCGGGTGGGCAAGAGACCCAGTACTTC.

The V and J genes are TRBV7-3 and TRBJ2-7; no clear D gene. The ends were cut back, 3 bases at V and 2 bases at J, with 11 bases in the middle. The CDR3 covers 14 residues. Germline CDR1 SGHTA, CDR2 FQGTGA. The CDR3 loop is CASSLFGSPYEQYF. DNA for the CDR3: TGTGCCAGCAGCTTGTTCGGGTCCCCCTACGAGCAGTACTTC.

The genes are TRBV19 and TRBJ2-5, with 7 bases identical to TRBD2. Unmatched junction bases numbered 8, after V lost 3 bases and J lost 4 bases. This CDR3 comprises 15 residues. CDR1 and CDR2 from the germline V gene are LNHDA and SQIVND (reference sequence). The CDR3 coding sequence is TGTGCCAGTAGTATGCAAGCTAGCGGCGGAGAGACCCAGTACTTC. Translating gives CASSMQASGGETQYF.

The chain is built from TRBV9 and TRBJ2-2; TRBD1 agrees at 7 bases. Trimming removed 0 bases from V and 5 bases from J; junction bases left unmatched: 4. The CDR3 totals 15 residues. Germline V gives CDR1 SGDLS, CDR2 YYNGEE. The CDR3 protein is CASSVATGVTGELFF. CDR3 nucleotide sequence: TGTGCCAGCAGCGTAGCTACAGGGGTAACCGGGGAGCTGTTTTTT.

J is TRBJ1-1 and V is TRBV5-1; 8 bases fit TRBD1. J gave up 3 bases and V 0 bases, and 1 base lay outside the gene matches. CDR1 and CDR2 from the germline V gene are SGHRS and YFSETQ. The CDR3 has 14 amino acids. The CDR3 loop is CASSLVQGDTEAFF. The CDR3 DNA reads as TGCGCCAGCAGCTTGGTACAGGGGGACACTGAAGCTTTCTTT.

The CDR3 sequence is CASNPSGGQNEQFF. The CDR3 coding sequence is TGTGCCAGCAACCCTAGCGGGGGCCAGAATGAGCAGTTCTTC. The V call is TRBV6-2 or TRBV6-3, the J call TRBJ2-1; 10 bases agree with TRBD2. This CDR3 has 14 residues. With 7 bases clipped from V and 7 bases from J, the junction kept 7 bases outside the gene matches. Germline V gene data show CDR1 as MNHEY and CDR2 as SVGEGT.